This TCR beta chain stems from a study of persistence of HIV-infected CD4 T cells. About the study: Suppressive ART had lasted a median of roughly 8 years.

An overlapping HIV-1 Gag peptide pool stimulated these cells at approximately 1 ug/peptide/mL. Sorted nonresponding memory CD4+ T cells were CD40L-negative, CD69-negative, CD45RO-high. Plasma HIV-1 RNA stayed below 50 copies/mL for at least 4 years. A word on this clone: What it recognizes is unknown.

This was the immunoSEQ version 4 assay in survey mode. Method: immunoSEQ multiplex PCR; TCRdb's copy keeps in-frame clones and lacks some. The table includes about 36,000 clones, roughly 84% detected once. Study conclusions and caveats: Antigen-responding cells were enriched for degenerate expanded CDR3beta sequences.

Trimming removed 3 bases from V and 6 bases from J, with 14 bases in between. CDR1 is LGHDT, CDR2 YNNKEL, per germline (reference sequence). CDR3 length: 15 amino acids. This clonotype was obtained from an adult with HIV. The donor label of this sample is uncertain. This specimen was cultured CD4+ T cells from PBMCs, taken from a patient who received antiretroviral therapy. The genes are TRBV3-1 (or the pseudogene TRBV3-2) and TRBJ1-4, with D possibly matching TRBD1 (6 bases). DNA of the CDR3: TGTGCCAGCAGCCACCCGACAGGAGGTGATGAAAAACTGTTTTTT. Translation: CASSHPTGGDEKLFF.